Following are 24 T cell receptor beta chains from one sample sequenced in a study of T cells after yellow fever vaccination (dated by TCRdb to between 2018 and 2021). Library generation was performed with 5' RACE. Instrument on record: Illumina NovaSeq 6000. The raw public data were reprocessed by TCRdb itself: fastp quality trimming at Q25, MiXCR clonotype calling, in-frame beta chains only. Every distinct CDR3 protein forms one entry, paired with its most common genes and DNA. The sample profile shows a few hundred thousand distinct CDR3 sequences; approximately 12% of them were found once. The leading ten clones occupy 3% to 4% of the sample. The sample's treatment or condition label is to be understood as: live attenuated yellow fever vaccine strain. This specimen consisted of CD4+ T cells sorted from PBMCs, obtained 15 days after the yellow fever booster vaccination. Every receptor here comes from a young man who received the YFV17D yellow fever vaccine.

This clonotype was seen only a few times. The chain combines TRBV7-9 with TRBJ1-1, with TRBD1 as a possible D gene (5 bases). This CDR3 comprises 16 residues. V was cut by 7 bases and J by 4 bases, with 22 bases left in between. Germline CDR1 SEHNR, CDR2 FQNEAQ (reference sequence). This chain's CDR3 is CASTRWRGEEGTEAFF. In DNA, the CDR3 is TGTGCCAGCACCCGTTGGAGGGGTGAAGAGGGCACTGAAGCTTTCTTT.

The V gene is TRBV9, the J gene TRBJ2-2; TRBD2 agrees at 9 bases. Germline CDR1 and CDR2: SGDLS and YYNGEE. The CDR3 loop spans 16 amino acids. V was clipped by 3 bases and J by 5 bases; unmatched bases: 8. Here the CDR3 reads CASSDPGGGATGELFF. CDR3 bases: TGTGCCAGCAGCGACCCGGGCGGGGGGGCGACCGGGGAGCTGTTTTTT.

The gene calls are TRBV4-2 and TRBJ1-1, with D unclear. Germline V gives CDR1 LGHNA, CDR2 YNFKEQ. Trimming removed 4 bases at V and 3 bases at J, with 12 bases between. CDR3 length: 14 amino acids. The CDR3 protein is CASSRTVEDTEAFF. Here the CDR3 DNA reads TGTGCCAGCAGCCGAACGGTCGAAGACACTGAAGCTTTCTTT.

V gene TRBV4-2 combines with J gene TRBJ2-1; the D gene is possibly TRBD2 (6 bases). Trimming left V 6 bases short and J 2 bases short, with 11 bases between. This CDR3 contains 14 residues. Germline assignment: CDR1 LGHNA and CDR2 YNFKEQ. The CDR3 sequence is CASRGRGAYNEQFF. The CDR3 DNA follows: TGTGCCAGCAGGGGGCGCGGGGCCTACAATGAGCAGTTCTTC.

The DNA for the CDR3 is TGCGCCAGCAGCTTGAACGCCGGGGATGAAAAACTGTTTTTT. Its protein is CASSLNAGDEKLFF. The chain couples TRBV5-1 to TRBJ1-4; D call uncertain. Germline V gene lookup returns CDR1 SGHRS and CDR2 YFSETQ. Trimming left V 1 base short and J 6 bases short, with 10 bases between. The CDR3 sequence is 14 residues long.

The chain is built from TRBV5-4 and TRBJ2-7; D gene uncertain. The CDR3 has 13 amino acids. V lost 4 bases and J 3 bases, leaving 11 bases between the germline ends. Germline V gives CDR1 SGHNT, CDR2 YYREEE (reference sequence). CDR3 sequence (DNA): TGTGCCAGCAGCGGGAACGGATTCTACGAGCAGTACTTC. This gives the protein CASSGNGFYEQYF. The variable domain in full, with the rest retrieved from reference TRBV5-4 and TRBJ2-7, is ETGVTQSPTHLIKTRGQQVTLRCSSQSGHNTVSWYQQALGQGPQFIFQYYREEENGRGNFPPRFSGLQFPNYSSELNVNALELDDSALYLCASSGNGFYEQYFGPGTRLTVT.

This clonotype was seen at least ten times. This chain joins TRBV4-2 and TRBJ2-2, with 10 bases that match TRBD2. Germline loops: CDR1 LGHNA, CDR2 YNFKEQ. CDR3 length equals 17 residues. Losses at the gene ends were 4 bases for V and 4 bases for J; bases not matched to a gene: 9. The CDR3 reads CASSPTAGGSSTGELFF. The CDR3 DNA is TGTGCCAGCAGCCCCACAGCGGGGGGGAGCAGCACCGGGGAGCTGTTTTTT.

This clonotype showed up just a few times. The chain has TRBV20-1 and TRBJ1-5; possibly TRBD1 for D (5 bases). Germline V gene sequence: CDR1 DFQATT, CDR2 SNEGSKA (reference sequence). V was cut by 1 base and J by 1 base, with 8 bases left in between. The CDR3 length is 14 residues. The CDR3 DNA is TGCAGTGCTAGAGGGGCAGGGAGCAATCAGCCCCAGCATTTT. Protein sequence: CSARGAGSNQPQHF.

This clonotype was detected a few times. CDR3 loop: CAISPQAPGTFAEQFF. For the CDR3, the DNA is TGTGCCATCAGTCCCCAAGCACCAGGGACATTCGCCGAGCAGTTCTTC. The V and J genes are TRBV10-3 and TRBJ2-1; perhaps TRBD1 as D (6 bases). The V gene's germline CDR1 is ENHRY and CDR2 SYGVKD. The V end was cut by 5 bases, the J end by 10 bases, with 24 bases between. The CDR3 runs to 16 residues.

The sample holds many counts of this clonotype. The V call is TRBV2, the J call TRBJ2-1; D might be TRBD1 (6 bases). CDR1 SNHLY and CDR2 FYNNEI come from the germline V gene. Trimming left V 6 bases short and J 7 bases short, with 10 bases between. The CDR3 is made up of 12 amino acids. CDR3 sequence reads: CASSVDRNEQFF. The CDR3 DNA is TGTGCCAGCAGCGTAGACAGGAATGAGCAGTTCTTC.

Many counts were recorded for this clonotype. The chain links TRBV4-2 to TRBJ2-4; D gene ambiguous. Germline V CDR1 and CDR2: LGHNA, YNFKEQ. This CDR3 spans 12 amino acids. Between the trimmed V and J ends, which lost 0 bases and 7 bases, there was a span of 4 bases. The CDR3 reads CASSQDGNIQYF. CDR3 nucleotide sequence: TGTGCCAGCAGCCAAGATGGGAACATTCAGTACTTC.

This clonotype has a count of ten or more. This chain uses TRBV5-1 with TRBJ2-7; no clear D gene. Germline assignment: CDR1 SGHRS and CDR2 YFSETQ. Trimming removed 0 bases at V and 5 bases at J, with 9 bases between. The CDR3 is 13 amino acids. The CDR3 region has the DNA TGCGCCAGCAGCTTGGGCCGGTTTGACGAGCAGTACTTC. As protein: CASSLGRFDEQYF.

The genes are TRBV3-1 and TRBJ2-1; 8 bases are shared with TRBD2. The junction had 15 bases not matched to a gene; V was cut back by 2 bases and J by 12 bases. The CDR3 loop spans 16 amino acids. Germline CDR1 reads LGHDT; CDR2 reads YNNKEL (reference sequence). This CDR3 reads CASSQLAGPTLDWQFF. The CDR3 nucleotides read TGTGCCAGCAGCCAATTAGCGGGGCCGACTCTCGACTGGCAGTTCTTC.

The genes are TRBV6-6 and TRBJ2-7; 7 nucleotides line up with TRBD2. CDR1 and CDR2 (germline): MNHNY, SVGAGI (reference sequence). With 5 bases clipped from V and 2 bases from J, the junction kept 3 bases outside the gene matches. The length of the CDR3 is 13 residues. The CDR3, as DNA: TGTGCCAGCAGTCCCCGGGGGGCCTACGAGCAGTACGTC. It translates to CASSPRGAYEQYV.

Comment on this clonotype: Its ends do not fully match the called genes, so a read error is possible. This chain connects TRBV4-3 to TRBJ2-1; D is uncertain. CDR3 length: 13 residues. Germline V lookup: CDR1 LGHNA, CDR2 YSLEER. The CDR3 sequence is CASSKEAQSEQFF. CDR3 coding DNA: TGCGCCAGCAGCAAAGAAGCTCAGAGTGAGCAGTTCTTC.

A few counts support this clonotype. The genes are TRBV5-1 and TRBJ2-3; 7 positions match TRBD1. The junction had 10 bases not matched to a gene; V was cut back by 4 bases and J by 2 bases. The CDR3 loop spans 16 amino acids. CDR1 is SGHRS and CDR2 is YFSETQ in the germline V gene. DNA for the CDR3: TGCGCCAGCAGCGACCGTGACAGGGACCTCACAGATACGCAGTATTTT. It is translated as CASSDRDRDLTDTQYF.

The CDR3 loop is CASSQDRTGGFSGANVLTF. The CDR3 DNA reads TGTGCCAGCAGCCAAGATCGAACAGGGGGATTCTCTGGGGCCAACGTCCTGACTTTC. V and J are TRBV4-2 and TRBJ2-6, with 8 bases identical to TRBD1. Germline V gene sequence: CDR1 LGHNA, CDR2 YNFKEQ. The CDR3 sequence is 19 residues long. Unmatched junction bases numbered 7, after V lost 0 bases and J lost 0 bases.

There are many counts of this clonotype. The chain combines TRBV5-1 with TRBJ2-7; TRBD1 matches at 8 bases. Germline-derived CDR1 and CDR2 are SGHRS and YFSETQ. The V gene end was trimmed by 3 bases and the J gene end by 6 bases; junction bases not matched to a gene: 2. The CDR3 is 12 residues long. The chain's CDR3 is CASSWTGSEQYF. CDR3 nucleotide sequence: TGCGCCAGCAGCTGGACAGGGTCCGAGCAGTACTTC.

This clonotype was recorded at least ten times. V is TRBV11-2 and J is TRBJ1-4; D gene unclear. Deletions cut 1 base from V and 7 bases from J, with 4 bases between. This CDR3 is 12 amino acids long. CDR1 and CDR2 (germline): SGHAT, FQNNGV. CDR3 nucleotides: TGTGCCAGCAGCTTAGTGGGTGAAAAACTGTTTTTT. Translated, it gives CASSLVGEKLFF.

J is TRBJ2-1 and V is TRBV19; possible D gene TRBD2, 6 bases. V was cut by 7 bases and J by 4 bases, with 17 bases left in between. Per germline, CDR1 LNHDA and CDR2 SQIVND (reference sequence). This CDR3 comprises 15 residues. In nucleotides, the CDR3 is TGTGCCAGTACCCCATCAACCGGGAGTTACAATGAGCAGTTCTTC. Protein sequence: CASTPSTGSYNEQFF.

This clonotype has a handful of counts. This chain uses TRBV29-1 with TRBJ1-2, with 8 bases lining up with TRBD1. CDR3 length: 12 amino acids. Germline V lookup: CDR1 SQVTM, CDR2 ANQGSEA. With V trimmed by 5 bases and J by 4 bases, 3 bases remained unmatched. The CDR3 sequence: CSVSGQGYGYTF. CDR3 nucleotide sequence: TGCAGCGTTAGTGGACAGGGCTATGGCTACACCTTC.

This chain joins TRBV5-1 and TRBJ1-5; D remains unclear. Trimming shortened V by 0 bases and J by 5 bases, and 9 bases separated the two germline ends. The CDR3 spans 14 residues. Germline V gene lookup returns CDR1 SGHRS and CDR2 YFSETQ. CDR3 loop: CASSLGPDYQPQHF. The CDR3 nucleotides are TGCGCCAGCAGCTTGGGGCCAGACTATCAGCCCCAGCATTTT. The full variable domain, with the rest looked up from reference TRBV5-1 and TRBJ1-5, is KAGVTQTPRYLIKTRGQQVTLSCSPISGHRSVSWYQQTPGQGLQFLFEYFSETQRNKGNFPGRFSGRQFSNSRSEMNVSTLELGDSALYLCASSLGPDYQPQHFGDGTRLSIL.

CDR3 bases: TGTGCCAGCCGCCGTTCGGGACAGAACACCGGGGAGCTGTTTTTT. This translates into CASRRSGQNTGELFF. The chain joins TRBV7-9 to TRBJ2-2, with a tentative D call TRBD1 (6 bases). Germline values: CDR1 SEHNR, CDR2 FQNEAQ (reference sequence). The V end was cut by 8 bases, the J end by 1 base, with 14 bases between. The CDR3 loop spans 15 amino acids.

The chain carries TRBV7-2 and TRBJ1-6; D call uncertain. Per germline, CDR1 SGHTA and CDR2 FQGNSA. CDR3 size: 16 residues. Trimming took 5 bases from V and 4 from J, leaving 15 bases between them. CDR3 in DNA: TGTGCCAGCAGCGCCCATGGGTCGGGGTATAATTCACCCCTCCACTTT. It translates to CASSAHGSGYNSPLHF. Looking up the rest from reference TRBV7-2 and TRBJ1-6 gives the full variable domain: GAGVSQSPSNKVTEKGKDVELRCDPISGHTALYWYRQSLGQGLEFLIYFQGNSAPDKSGLPSDRFSAERTGGSVSTLTIQRTQQEDSAVYLCASSAHGSGYNSPLHFGNGTRLTVT.